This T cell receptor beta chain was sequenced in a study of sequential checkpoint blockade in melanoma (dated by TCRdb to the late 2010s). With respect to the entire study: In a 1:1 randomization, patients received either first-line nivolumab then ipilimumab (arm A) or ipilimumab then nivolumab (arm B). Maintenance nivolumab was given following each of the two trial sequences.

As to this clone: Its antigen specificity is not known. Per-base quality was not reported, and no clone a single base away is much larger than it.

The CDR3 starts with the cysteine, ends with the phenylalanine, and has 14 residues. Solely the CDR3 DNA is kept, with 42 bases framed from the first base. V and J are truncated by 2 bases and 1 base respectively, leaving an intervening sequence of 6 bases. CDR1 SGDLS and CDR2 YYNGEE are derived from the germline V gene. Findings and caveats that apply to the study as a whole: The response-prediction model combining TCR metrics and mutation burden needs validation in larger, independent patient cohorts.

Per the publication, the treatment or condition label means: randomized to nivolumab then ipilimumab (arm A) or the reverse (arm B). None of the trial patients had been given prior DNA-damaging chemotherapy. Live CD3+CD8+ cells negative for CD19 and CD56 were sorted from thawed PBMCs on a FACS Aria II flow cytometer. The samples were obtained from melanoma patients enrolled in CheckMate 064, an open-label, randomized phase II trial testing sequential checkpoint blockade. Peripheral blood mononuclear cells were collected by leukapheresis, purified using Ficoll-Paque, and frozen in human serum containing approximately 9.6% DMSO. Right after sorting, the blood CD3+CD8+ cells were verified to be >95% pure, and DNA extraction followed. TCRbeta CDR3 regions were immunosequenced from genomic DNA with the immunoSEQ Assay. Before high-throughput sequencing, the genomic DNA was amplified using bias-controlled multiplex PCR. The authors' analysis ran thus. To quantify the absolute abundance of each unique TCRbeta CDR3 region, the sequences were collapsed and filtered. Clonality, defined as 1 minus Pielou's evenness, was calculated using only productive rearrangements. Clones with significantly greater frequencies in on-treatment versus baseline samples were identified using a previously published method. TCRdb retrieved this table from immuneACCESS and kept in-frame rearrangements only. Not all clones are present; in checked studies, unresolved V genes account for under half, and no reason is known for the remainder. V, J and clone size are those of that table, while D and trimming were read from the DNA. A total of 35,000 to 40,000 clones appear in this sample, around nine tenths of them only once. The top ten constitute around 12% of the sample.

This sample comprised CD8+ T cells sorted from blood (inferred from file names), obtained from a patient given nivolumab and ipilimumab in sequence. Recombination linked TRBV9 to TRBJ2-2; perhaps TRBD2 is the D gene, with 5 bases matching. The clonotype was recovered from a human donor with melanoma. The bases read TGTGCCAGCAGCGTTGAGGGGAACACCGGGGAGCTGTTTTTT. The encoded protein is CASSVEGNTGELFF.